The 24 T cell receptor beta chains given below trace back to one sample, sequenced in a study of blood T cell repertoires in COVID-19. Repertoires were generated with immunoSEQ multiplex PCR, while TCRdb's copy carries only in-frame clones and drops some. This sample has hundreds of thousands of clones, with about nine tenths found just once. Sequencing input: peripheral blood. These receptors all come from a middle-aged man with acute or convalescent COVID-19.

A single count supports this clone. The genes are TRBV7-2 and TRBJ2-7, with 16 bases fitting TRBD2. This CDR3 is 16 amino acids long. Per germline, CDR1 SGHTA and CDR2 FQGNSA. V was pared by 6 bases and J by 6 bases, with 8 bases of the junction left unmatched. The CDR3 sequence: CASSFTGTSGRVEQYF. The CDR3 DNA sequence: TGTGCCAGCAGTTTTACCGGGACTAGCGGGAGGGTCGAGCAGTACTTC.

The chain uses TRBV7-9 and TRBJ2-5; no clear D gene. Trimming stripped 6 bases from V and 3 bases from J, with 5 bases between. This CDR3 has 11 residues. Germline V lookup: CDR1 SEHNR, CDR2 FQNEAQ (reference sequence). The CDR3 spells CASRFEETQYF. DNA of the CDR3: TGTGCCAGCAGATTCGAAGAGACCCAGTACTTC.

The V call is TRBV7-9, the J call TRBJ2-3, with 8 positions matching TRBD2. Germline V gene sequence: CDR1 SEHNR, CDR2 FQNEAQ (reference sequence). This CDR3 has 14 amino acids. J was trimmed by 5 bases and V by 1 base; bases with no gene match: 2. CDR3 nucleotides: TGTGCCAGCAGCTTAGTGGCGGGAGGAGATACGCAGTATTTT. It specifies CASSLVAGGDTQYF.

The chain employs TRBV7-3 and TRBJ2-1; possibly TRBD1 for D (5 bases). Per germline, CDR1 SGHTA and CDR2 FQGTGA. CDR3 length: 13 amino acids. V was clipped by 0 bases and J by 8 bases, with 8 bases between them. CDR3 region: CASSLTPRDEQFF. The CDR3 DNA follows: TGTGCCAGCAGCTTAACCCCCAGGGATGAGCAGTTCTTC.

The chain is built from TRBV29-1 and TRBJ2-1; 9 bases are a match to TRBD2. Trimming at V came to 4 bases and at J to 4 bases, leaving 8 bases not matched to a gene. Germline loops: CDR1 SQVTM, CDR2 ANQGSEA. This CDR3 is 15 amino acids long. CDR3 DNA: TGCAGCGTTGTCCCGACTAGCGGTCCATACAATGAGCAGTTCTTC. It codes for CSVVPTSGPYNEQFF.

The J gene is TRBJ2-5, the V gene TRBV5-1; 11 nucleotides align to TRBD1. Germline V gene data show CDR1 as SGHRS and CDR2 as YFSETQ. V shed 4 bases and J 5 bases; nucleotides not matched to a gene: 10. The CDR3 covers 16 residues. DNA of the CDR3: TGCGCCAGCAGCGCGTCTACCGGGACAGGGGGGGAGACCCAGTACTTC. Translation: CASSASTGTGGETQYF.

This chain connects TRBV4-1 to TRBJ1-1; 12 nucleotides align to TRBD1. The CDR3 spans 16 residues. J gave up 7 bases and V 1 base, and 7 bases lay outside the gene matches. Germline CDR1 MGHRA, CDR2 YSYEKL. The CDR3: CASSQGDRGLWGEAFF. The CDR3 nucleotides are TGCGCCAGCAGCCAAGGGGACAGGGGGCTTTGGGGTGAAGCTTTCTTT.

The CDR3 protein is CASSYSGGFSGNTIYF. CDR3 sequence (DNA): TGTGCCAGCAGTTACTCCGGAGGGTTCTCTGGAAACACCATATATTTT. The rearrangement uses TRBV6-6 and TRBJ1-3; D remains unclear. Germline CDR1 MNHNY, CDR2 SVGAGI (reference sequence). This CDR3 has 16 residues. Trimming removed 0 bases at V and 0 bases at J, with 9 bases between.

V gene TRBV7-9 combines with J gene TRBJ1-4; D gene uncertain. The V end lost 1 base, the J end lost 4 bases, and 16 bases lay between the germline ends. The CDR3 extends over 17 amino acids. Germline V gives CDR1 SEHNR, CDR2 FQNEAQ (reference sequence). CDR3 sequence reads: CASSLELGPGGNEKLFF. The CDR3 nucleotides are TGTGCCAGCAGCTTAGAACTCGGACCGGGAGGTAATGAAAAACTGTTTTTT. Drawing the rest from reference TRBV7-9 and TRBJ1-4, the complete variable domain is DTGVSQNPRHKITKRGQNVTFRCDPISEHNRLYWYRQTLGQGPEFLTYFQNEAQLEKSRLLSDRFSAERPKGSFSTLEIQRTEQGDSAMYLCASSLELGPGGNEKLFFGSGTQLSVL.

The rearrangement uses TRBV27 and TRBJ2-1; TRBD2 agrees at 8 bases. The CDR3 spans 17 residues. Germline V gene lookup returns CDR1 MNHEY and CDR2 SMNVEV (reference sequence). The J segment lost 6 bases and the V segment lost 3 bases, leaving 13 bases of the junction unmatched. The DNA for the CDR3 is TGTGCCAGCAGTTTCCTCCCCCTTGGGACTAGTTTCAATGAGCAGTTCTTC. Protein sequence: CASSFLPLGTSFNEQFF.

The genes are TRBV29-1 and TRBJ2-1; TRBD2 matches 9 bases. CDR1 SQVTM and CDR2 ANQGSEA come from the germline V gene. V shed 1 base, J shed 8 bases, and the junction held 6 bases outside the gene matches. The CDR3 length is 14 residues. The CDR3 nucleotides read TGCAGCGTTGAAGGTGCGGGAGGGCCTTATGAGCAGTTCTTC. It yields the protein CSVEGAGGPYEQFF.

CDR3: CASSQDPRLAINEQFF. CDR3 bases: TGTGCCAGCAGCCAAGATCCGAGACTAGCGATCAATGAGCAGTTCTTC. The chain joins TRBV3-1 (or the pseudogene TRBV3-2) to TRBJ2-1; TRBD2 matches 8 bases. Germline trimming cut 0 bases from V and 6 bases from J; bases unmatched to any gene: 7. Germline CDR1 LGHDT, CDR2 YNNKEL (reference sequence). The CDR3 contains 16 residues.

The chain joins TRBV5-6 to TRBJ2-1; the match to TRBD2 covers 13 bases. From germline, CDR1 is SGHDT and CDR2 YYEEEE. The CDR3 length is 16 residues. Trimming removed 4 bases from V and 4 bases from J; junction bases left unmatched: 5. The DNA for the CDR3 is TGTGCCAGCAGCCCCGGGACTAGCGGGAAATACAATGAGCAGTTCTTC. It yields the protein CASSPGTSGKYNEQFF.

CDR3 bases: TGTGCCAGCAGCGACCTCCCCAGACTTTATAGGGAGGAAAAACTGTTTTTT. Translated, it gives CASSDLPRLYREEKLFF. The gene calls are TRBV7-9 and TRBJ1-4; D remains ambiguous. The CDR3 extends over 17 amino acids. Trimming cost V 5 bases and J 8 bases, with 24 bases left between them. In germline, CDR1 is SEHNR, CDR2 FQNEAQ (reference sequence). The entire variable domain, with the rest obtained from reference TRBV7-9 and TRBJ1-4, is as follows: DTGVSQNPRHKITKRGQNVTFRCDPISEHNRLYWYRQTLGQGPEFLTYFQNEAQLEKSRLLSDRFSAERPKGSFSTLEIQRTEQGDSAMYLCASSDLPRLYREEKLFFGSGTQLSVL.

The CDR3 DNA is TGCGCCAGCAGCTTGGCCACAGGGATGAACACTGAAGCTTTCTTT. This codes for CASSLATGMNTEAFF. The J gene is TRBJ1-1, the V gene TRBV5-1; weak D call: TRBD1 (6 bases). The CDR3 totals 15 residues. The ends were cut back, 0 bases at V and 0 bases at J, with 9 bases in the middle. The V gene's germline CDR1 is SGHRS and CDR2 YFSETQ. Full variable domain (rest looked up from reference TRBV5-1 and TRBJ1-1): KAGVTQTPRYLIKTRGQQVTLSCSPISGHRSVSWYQQTPGQGLQFLFEYFSETQRNKGNFPGRFSGRQFSNSRSEMNVSTLELGDSALYLCASSLATGMNTEAFFGQGTRLTVV.

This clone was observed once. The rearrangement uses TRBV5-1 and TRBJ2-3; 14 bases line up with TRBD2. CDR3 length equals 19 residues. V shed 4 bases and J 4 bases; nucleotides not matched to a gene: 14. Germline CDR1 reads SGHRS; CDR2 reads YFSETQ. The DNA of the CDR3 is TGCGCCAGCAGCCGAAGACTAGCGGGAGGGCCTGGGGGAGCAGATACGCAGTATTTT. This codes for CASSRRLAGGPGGADTQYF.

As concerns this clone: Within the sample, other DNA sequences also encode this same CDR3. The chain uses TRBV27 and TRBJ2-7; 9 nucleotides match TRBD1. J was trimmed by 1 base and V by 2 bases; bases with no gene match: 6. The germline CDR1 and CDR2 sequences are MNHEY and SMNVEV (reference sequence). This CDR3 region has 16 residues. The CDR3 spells CASSLRRDRGSYEQYF. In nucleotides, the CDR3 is TGTGCCAGCAGTTTACGCCGCGACAGGGGGTCCTACGAGCAGTACTTC.

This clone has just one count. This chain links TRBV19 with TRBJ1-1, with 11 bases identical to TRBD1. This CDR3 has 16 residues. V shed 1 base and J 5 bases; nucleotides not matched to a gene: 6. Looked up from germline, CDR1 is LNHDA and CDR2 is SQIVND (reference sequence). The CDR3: CASSIVTGTGGTEAFF. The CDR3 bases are TGTGCCAGTAGTATAGTTACCGGGACAGGGGGAACTGAAGCTTTCTTT.

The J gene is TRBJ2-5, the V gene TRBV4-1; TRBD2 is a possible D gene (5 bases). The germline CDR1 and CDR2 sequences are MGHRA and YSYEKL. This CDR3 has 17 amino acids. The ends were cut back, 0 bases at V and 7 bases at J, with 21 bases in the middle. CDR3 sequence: CASSQDPRAGTSVTQYF. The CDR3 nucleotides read TGCGCCAGCAGCCAAGATCCTAGGGCAGGTACTAGTGTGACCCAGTACTTC.

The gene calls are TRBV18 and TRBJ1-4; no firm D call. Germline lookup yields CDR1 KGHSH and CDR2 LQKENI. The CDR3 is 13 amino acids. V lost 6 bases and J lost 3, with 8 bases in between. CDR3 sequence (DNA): TGTGCCAGCTCGTCCAGATCTAATGAAAAACTGTTTTTT. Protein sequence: CASSSRSNEKLFF.

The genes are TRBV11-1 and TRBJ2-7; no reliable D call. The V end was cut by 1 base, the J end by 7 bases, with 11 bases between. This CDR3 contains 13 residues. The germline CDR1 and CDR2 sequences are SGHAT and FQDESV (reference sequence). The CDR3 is CASSLEHMREQYF. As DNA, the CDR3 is TGTGCCAGCAGCTTAGAACATATGAGGGAGCAGTACTTC.

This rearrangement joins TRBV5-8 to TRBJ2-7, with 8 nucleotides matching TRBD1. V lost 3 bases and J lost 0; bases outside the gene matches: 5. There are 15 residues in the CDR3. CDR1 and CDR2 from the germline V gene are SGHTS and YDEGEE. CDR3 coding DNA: TGTGCCAGCAGCTCCGACAGGGGCTACTCCTACGAGCAGTACTTC. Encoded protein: CASSSDRGYSYEQYF.

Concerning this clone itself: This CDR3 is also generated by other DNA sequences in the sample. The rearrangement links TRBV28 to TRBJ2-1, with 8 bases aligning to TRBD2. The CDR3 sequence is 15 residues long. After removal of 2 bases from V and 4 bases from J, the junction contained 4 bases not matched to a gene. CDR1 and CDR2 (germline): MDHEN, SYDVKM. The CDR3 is CASSLTGGGYNEQFF. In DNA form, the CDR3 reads TGTGCCAGCAGTTTAACGGGAGGGGGATACAATGAGCAGTTCTTC.

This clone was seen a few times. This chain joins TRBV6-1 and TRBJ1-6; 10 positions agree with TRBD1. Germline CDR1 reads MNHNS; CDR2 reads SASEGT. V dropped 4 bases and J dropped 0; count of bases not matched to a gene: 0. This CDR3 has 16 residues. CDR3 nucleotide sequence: TGTGCCAGCAGTGGGACAGGGGGCTCCTATAATTCACCCCTCCACTTT. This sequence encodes CASSGTGGSYNSPLHF.